This T cell receptor beta chain was observed in a study of T cell changes during pregnancy in multiple sclerosis. This CDR3 is built from 14 residues. V was pared by 5 bases and J by 6 bases, with 9 bases of the junction left unmatched. Germline V gene lookup returns CDR1 MNHEY and CDR2 SVGAGI. Here immunoSEQ multiplex PCR was the method, and the copy in TCRdb shows in-frame clones only, minus some. This table holds some 85,000 clones, 90% to 95% found once. The TCR sequence derives from a female donor with multiple sclerosis, enrolled in a pregnancy study. The starting material was peripheral blood, obtained in the third trimester of pregnancy. The rearrangement links TRBV6-5 to TRBJ1-2, with TRBD1 identical over 7 bases. This CDR3 reads CASSARTGGNGYTF. The CDR3 coding sequence is TGTGCCAGCAGTGCCAGGACAGGAGGTAATGGCTACACCTTC.